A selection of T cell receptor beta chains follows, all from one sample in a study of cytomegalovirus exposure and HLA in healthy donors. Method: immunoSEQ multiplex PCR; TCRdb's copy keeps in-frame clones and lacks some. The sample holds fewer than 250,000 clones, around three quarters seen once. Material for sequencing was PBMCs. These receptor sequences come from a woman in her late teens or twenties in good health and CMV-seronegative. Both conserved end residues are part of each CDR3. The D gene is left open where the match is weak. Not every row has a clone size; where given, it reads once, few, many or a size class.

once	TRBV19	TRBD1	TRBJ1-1	CASGDRDRGNTEAFF	TGTGCCAGTGGTGACCGGGACAGGGGAAACACTGAAGCTTTCTTT
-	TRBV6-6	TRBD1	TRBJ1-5	CASQTGGGNQPQHF	TGTGCCAGCCAAACAGGGGGAGGCAATCAGCCCCAGCATTTT
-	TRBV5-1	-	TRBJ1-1	CASSLGQKPEAFF	TGCGCCAGCAGCTTAGGACAGAAGCCTGAAGCTTTCTTT
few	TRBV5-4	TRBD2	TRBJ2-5	CASRWDPLAGAQETQYF	TGTGCCAGCAGATGGGATCCCCTAGCGGGAGCCCAAGAGACCCAGTACTTC
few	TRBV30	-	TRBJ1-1	CAWSRIGPGGWSSEAFF	TGTGCCTGGAGTAGAATTGGTCCGGGGGGTTGGAGTTCAGAAGCTTTCTTT
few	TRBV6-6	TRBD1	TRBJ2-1	CASSQLDRVFF	TGTGCCAGCAGCCAACTCGACAGGGTCTTCTTC
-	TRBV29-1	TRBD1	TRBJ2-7	CSVPGTEYEQYF	TGCAGCGTCCCCGGGACAGAATACGAGCAGTACTTC
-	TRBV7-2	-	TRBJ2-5	CATSQGWGETQYF	TGTGCCACTTCTCAGGGGTGGGGGGAGACCCAGTACTTC
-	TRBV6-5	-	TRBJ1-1	CASSYYRQANTEAFF	TGTGCCAGCAGTTACTACCGCCAGGCGAACACTGAAGCTTTCTTT
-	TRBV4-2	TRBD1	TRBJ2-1	CASSQDLGGRTGDIGNEQFF	TGTGCCAGCAGCCAAGATCTGGGTGGTCGGACAGGGGACATTGGCAATGAGCAGTTCTTC
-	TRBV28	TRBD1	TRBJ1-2	CASSPGTDDGYTF	TGTGCCAGCAGTCCCGGGACAGATGACGGCTACACCTTC
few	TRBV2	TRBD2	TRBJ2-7	CASGRGGSYEQYF	TGTGCCAGCGGGCGGGGGGGCTCCTACGAGCAGTACTTC
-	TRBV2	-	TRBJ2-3	CASSEGGSDTQYF	TGTGCCAGCAGTGAAGGTGGGAGCGATACGCAGTATTTT
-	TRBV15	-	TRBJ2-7	CATSKANRIYEQYF	TGTGCCACCAGCAAAGCAAATCGAATCTACGAGCAGTACTTC
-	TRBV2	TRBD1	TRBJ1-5	CASSQGQGYQPQHF	TGTGCCAGCAGCCAGGGACAGGGGTATCAGCCCCAGCATTTT
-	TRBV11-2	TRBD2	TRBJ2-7	CASSLGSGGYEQYF	TGTGCCAGCAGCTTAGGTTCGGGGGGCTACGAGCAGTACTTC
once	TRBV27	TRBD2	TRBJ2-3	CASSFGLADTDTQYF	TGTGCCAGCAGTTTTGGGCTAGCGGACACAGATACGCAGTATTTT
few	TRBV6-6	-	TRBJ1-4	CASSNQRITNEKLFF	TGTGCCAGCAGTAACCAGAGGATCACTAATGAAAAACTGTTTTTT
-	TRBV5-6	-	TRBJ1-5	CASSLAVGGNQPQHF	TGTGCCAGCAGCTTGGCCGTAGGGGGCAATCAGCCCCAGCATTTT
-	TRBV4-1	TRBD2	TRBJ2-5	CASSQEVTSGGGETQYF	TGCGCCAGCAGCCAAGAAGTAACTAGCGGGGGAGGTGAGACCCAGTACTTC
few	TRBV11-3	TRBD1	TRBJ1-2	CASSLVGGAGGYTF	TGTGCCAGCAGCTTAGTAGGGGGCGCGGGTGGCTACACCTTC
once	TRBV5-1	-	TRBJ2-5	CASSLGPGNQETQYF	TGCGCCAGCAGCTTGGGCCCAGGGAACCAAGAGACCCAGTACTTC
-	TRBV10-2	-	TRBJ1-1	CASRLDGLTEAFF	TGCGCCAGCCGCCTCGACGGACTCACTGAAGCTTTCTTT
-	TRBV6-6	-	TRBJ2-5	CASSYPGTQYF	TGTGCCAGCAGTTACCCGGGGACCCAGTACTTC
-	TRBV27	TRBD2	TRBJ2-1	CASSWGYSGGFGSYNEQFF	TGTGCCAGCAGTTGGGGATATAGCGGGGGGTTCGGGTCCTACAATGAGCAGTTCTTC
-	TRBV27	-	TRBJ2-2	CASSLGGPKGTGELFF	TGTGCCAGCAGTTTAGGAGGGCCGAAGGGCACCGGGGAGCTGTTTTTT
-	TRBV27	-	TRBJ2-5	CASSSPHAGVETQYF	TGTGCCAGCAGTTCCCCTCACGCAGGCGTGGAGACCCAGTACTTC
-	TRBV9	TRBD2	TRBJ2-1	CASSVRGAGGQISSYNEQFF	TGTGCCAGCAGCGTACGGGGGGCGGGGGGGCAAATCAGCTCCTACAATGAGCAGTTCTTC
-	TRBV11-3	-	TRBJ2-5	CASSLGKTGSETQYF	TGTGCCAGCAGCTTAGGGAAGACAGGATCAGAGACCCAGTACTTC
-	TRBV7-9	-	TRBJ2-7	CSSSILASEQYF	TGTTCCAGCAGCATTCTAGCATCCGAGCAGTACTTC
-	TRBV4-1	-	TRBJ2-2	CASSQDPGSGELFF	TGCGCCAGCAGCCAAGATCCCGGTTCCGGGGAGCTGTTTTTT
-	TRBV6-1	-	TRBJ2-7	CATRGLGGYEQYF	TGTGCCACCAGGGGATTAGGGGGTTACGAGCAGTACTTC
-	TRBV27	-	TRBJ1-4	CAQGFEKLFF	TGTGCTCAGGGGTTCGAAAAACTGTTTTTT
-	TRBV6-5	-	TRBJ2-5	CASSRGSAGETQYF	TGTGCCAGCAGTCGAGGATCGGCGGGAGAGACCCAGTACTTC
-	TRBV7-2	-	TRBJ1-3	CASSLASRSFTGNTIYF	TGTGCCAGCAGCTTAGCCTCGAGGAGTTTTACTGGAAACACCATATATTTT
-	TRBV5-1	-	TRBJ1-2	CASSERAVSNYGYTF	TGCGCCAGCAGCGAGAGGGCAGTCTCTAACTATGGCTACACCTTC
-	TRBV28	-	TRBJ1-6	CASSLPGVNNSPLHF	TGTGCCAGCAGTCTTCCAGGGGTCAATAATTCACCCCTCCACTTT
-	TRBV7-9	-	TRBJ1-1	CASSLSPGLGTEAFF	TGTGCCAGCAGCCTCAGCCCAGGGTTGGGAACTGAAGCTTTCTTT
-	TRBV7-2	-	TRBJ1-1	CASSSHPPSAGDYEAFF	TGTGCCAGCAGCTCCCATCCGCCCTCGGCAGGAGACTATGAAGCTTTCTTT
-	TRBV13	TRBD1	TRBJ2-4	CASSLGEGTGAAKNIQYF	TGTGCCAGCAGCTTAGGCGAAGGGACAGGTGCTGCCAAAAACATTCAGTACTTC
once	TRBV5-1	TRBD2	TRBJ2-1	CASSLRELAGAYEQFF	TGCGCCAGCAGCTTGCGGGAACTAGCGGGAGCCTATGAGCAGTTCTTC
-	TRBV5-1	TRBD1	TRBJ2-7	CASSEPGTGDEDEQYF	TGCGCCAGCAGCGAACCCGGGACAGGGGACGAGGACGAGCAGTACTTC
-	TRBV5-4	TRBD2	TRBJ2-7	CASRSGTSGSYEQYF	TGTGCCAGCAGGTCCGGGACTAGCGGTTCCTACGAGCAGTACTTC
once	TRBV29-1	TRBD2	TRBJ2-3	CSALAGVGTDTQYF	TGCAGCGCTTTAGCGGGAGTTGGCACAGATACGCAGTATTTT
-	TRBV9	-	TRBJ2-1	CASSPDSYNEQFF	TGTGCCAGCAGCCCCGACAGCTACAATGAGCAGTTCTTC